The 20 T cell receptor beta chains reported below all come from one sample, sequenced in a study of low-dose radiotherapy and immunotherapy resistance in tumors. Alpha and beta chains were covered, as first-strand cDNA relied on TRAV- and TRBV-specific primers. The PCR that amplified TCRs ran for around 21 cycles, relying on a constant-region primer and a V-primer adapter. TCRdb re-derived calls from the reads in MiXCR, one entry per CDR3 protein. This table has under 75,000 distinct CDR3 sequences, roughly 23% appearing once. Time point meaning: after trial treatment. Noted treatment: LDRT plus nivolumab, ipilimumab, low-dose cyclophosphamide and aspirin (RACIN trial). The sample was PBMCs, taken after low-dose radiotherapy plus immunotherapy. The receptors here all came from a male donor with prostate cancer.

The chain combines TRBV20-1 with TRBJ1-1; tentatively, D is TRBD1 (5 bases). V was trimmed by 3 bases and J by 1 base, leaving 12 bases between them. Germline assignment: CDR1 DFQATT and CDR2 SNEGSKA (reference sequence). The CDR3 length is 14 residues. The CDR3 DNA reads TGCAGTGCTAGGAGGGGACGGTCGAACACTGAAGCTTTCTTT. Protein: CSARRGRSNTEAFF.

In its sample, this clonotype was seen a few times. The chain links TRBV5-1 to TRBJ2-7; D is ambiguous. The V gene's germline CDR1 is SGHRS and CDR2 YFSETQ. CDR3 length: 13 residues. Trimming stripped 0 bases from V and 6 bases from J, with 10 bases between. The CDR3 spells CASSLVPGGEQYF. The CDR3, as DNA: TGCGCCAGCAGCTTGGTACCAGGCGGCGAGCAGTACTTC.

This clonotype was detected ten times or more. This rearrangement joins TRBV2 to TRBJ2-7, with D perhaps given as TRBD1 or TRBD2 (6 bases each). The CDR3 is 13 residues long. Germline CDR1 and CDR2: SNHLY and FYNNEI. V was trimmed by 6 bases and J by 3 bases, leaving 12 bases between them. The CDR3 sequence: CASRKGEDYEQYF. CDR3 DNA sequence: TGTGCCAGCAGGAAGGGGGAGGACTACGAGCAGTACTTC.

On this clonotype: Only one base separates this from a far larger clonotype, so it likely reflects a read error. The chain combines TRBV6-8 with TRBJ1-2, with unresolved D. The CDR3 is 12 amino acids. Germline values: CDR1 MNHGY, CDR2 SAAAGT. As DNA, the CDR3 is TGTGCCAACAGTGAACTTTGGGCTGGCTACACCTTC. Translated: CANSELWAGYTF.

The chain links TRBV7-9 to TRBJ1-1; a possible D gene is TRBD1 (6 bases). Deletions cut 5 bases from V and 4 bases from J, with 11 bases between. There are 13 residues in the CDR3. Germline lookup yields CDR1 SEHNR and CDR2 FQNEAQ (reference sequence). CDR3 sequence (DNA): TGTGCCAGCAGCCCCGTGGGGGCCACTGAAGCTTTCTTT. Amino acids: CASSPVGATEAFF.

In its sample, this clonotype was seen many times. The CDR3 here is CSSLRGTEAFF. The CDR3 region has the DNA TGCAGCTCTCTTAGGGGGACTGAAGCTTTCTTT. The J gene is TRBJ1-1, the V gene TRBV29-1, with D maybe TRBD1 (6 bases). Germline V gene lookup returns CDR1 SQVTM and CDR2 ANQGSEA. V dropped 8 bases and J dropped 5 bases, with 12 bases sitting between them. This CDR3 spans 11 amino acids.

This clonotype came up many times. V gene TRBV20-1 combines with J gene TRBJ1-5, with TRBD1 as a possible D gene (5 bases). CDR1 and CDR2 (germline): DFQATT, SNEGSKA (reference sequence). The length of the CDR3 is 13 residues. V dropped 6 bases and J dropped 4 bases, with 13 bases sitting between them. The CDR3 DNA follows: TGCAGTGCCGCCGGACAATTAAATCAGCCCCAGCATTTT. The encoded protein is CSAAGQLNQPQHF.

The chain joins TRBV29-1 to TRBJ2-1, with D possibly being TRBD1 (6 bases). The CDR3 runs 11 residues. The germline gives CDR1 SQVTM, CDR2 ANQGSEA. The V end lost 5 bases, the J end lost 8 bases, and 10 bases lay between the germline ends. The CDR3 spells CSVPTGYEQFF. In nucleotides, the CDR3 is TGCAGCGTTCCTACAGGGTATGAGCAGTTCTTC.

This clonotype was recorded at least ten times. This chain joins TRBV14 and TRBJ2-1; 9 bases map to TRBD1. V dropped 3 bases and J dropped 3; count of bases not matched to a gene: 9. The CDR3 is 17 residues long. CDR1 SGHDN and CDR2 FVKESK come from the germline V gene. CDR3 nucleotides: TGTGCCAGCAGCCACGGACAGGGGCTCATGTTCTACAATGAGCAGTTCTTC. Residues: CASSHGQGLMFYNEQFF.

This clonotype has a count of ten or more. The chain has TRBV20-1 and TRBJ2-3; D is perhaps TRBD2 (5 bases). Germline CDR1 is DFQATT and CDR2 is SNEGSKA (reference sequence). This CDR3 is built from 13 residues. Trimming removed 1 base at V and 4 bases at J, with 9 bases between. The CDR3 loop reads CSARAQEADTQYF. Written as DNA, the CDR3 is TGCAGTGCTAGAGCCCAGGAGGCAGATACGCAGTATTTT.

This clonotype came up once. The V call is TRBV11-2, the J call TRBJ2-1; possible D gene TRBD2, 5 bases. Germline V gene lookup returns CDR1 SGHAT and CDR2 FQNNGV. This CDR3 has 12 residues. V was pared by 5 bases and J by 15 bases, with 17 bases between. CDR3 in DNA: TGTGCCAGCAGCCCAATACGAGGGTGGTCGTTCTTC. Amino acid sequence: CASSPIRGWSFF.

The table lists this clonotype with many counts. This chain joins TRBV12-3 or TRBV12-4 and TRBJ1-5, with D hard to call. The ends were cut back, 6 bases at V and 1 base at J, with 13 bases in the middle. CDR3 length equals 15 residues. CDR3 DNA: TGTGCCAGCAGCCCAGACACCGGAAGCAATCAGCCCCAGCATTTT. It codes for CASSPDTGSNQPQHF.

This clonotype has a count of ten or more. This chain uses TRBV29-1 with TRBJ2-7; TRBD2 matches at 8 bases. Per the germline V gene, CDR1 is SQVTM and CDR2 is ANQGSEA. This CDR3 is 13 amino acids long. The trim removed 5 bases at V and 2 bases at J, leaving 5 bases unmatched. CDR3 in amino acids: CSVWGLVPYEQYF. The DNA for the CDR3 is TGCAGCGTTTGGGGACTAGTTCCCTACGAGCAGTACTTC.

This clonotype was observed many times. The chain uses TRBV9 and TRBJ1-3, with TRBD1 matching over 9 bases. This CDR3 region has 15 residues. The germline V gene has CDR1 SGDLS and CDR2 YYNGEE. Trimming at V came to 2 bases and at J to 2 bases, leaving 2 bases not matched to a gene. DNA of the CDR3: TGTGCCAGCAGCGTTACAGGGGGCGCTGGAAACACCATATATTTT. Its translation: CASSVTGGAGNTIYF.

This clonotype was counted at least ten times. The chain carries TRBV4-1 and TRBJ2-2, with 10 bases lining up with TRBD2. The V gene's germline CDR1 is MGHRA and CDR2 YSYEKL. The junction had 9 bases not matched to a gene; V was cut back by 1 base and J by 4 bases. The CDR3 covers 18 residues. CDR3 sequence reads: CASSQAPSGSLSTGELFF. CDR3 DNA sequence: TGCGCCAGCAGCCAAGCGCCTAGCGGGAGTCTTAGCACCGGGGAGCTGTTTTTT.

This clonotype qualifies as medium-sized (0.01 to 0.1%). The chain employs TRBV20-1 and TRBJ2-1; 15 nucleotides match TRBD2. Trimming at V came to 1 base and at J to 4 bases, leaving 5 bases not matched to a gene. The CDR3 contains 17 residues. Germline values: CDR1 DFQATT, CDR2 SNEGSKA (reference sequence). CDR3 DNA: TGCAGTGCTAGAGGGGTAGGGACTAGCGGGAGGTACAATGAGCAGTTCTTC. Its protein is CSARGVGTSGRYNEQFF.

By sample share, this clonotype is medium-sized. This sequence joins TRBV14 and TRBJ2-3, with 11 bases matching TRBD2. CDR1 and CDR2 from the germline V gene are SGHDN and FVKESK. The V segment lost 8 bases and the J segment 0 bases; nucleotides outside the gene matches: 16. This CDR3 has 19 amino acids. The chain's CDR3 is CASLSALAGGGDSTDTQYF. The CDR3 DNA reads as TGTGCCAGCCTCTCCGCTCTAGCGGGAGGTGGGGATAGCACAGATACGCAGTATTTT.

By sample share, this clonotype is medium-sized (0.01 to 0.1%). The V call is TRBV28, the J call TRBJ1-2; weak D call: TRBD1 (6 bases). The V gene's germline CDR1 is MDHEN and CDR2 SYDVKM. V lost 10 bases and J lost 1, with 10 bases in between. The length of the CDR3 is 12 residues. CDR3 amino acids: CAIAQGNYGYTF. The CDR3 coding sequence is TGTGCCATCGCACAGGGTAACTATGGCTACACCTTC.

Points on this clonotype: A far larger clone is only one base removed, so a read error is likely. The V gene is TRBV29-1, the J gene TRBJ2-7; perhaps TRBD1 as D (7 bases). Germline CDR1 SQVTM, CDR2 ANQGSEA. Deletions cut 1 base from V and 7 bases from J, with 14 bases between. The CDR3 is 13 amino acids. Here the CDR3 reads CSVEGGGGGEQYF. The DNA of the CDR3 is TGCAGCGTTGAAGGTGGAGGGGGCGGTGAGCAGTACTTC.

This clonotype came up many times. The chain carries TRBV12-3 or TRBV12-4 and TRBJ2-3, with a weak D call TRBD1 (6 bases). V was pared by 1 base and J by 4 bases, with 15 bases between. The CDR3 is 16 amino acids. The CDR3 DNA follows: TGTGCCAGCAGTTTAGTTGTGGGGGCGCCGGCAGATACGCAGTATTTT. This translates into CASSLVVGAPADTQYF.